Following are 25 T cell receptor beta chains from one sample sequenced in a study of beta chain features in type 1 diabetes. Expressed TCRB transcripts were sequenced after all isolated RNA was converted to cDNA. Generated by immunoSEQ multiplex PCR, the TCRdb table keeps only in-frame clones and is missing some. The table lists 430,000 or so clones, about an eighth of them singletons, with 0.046% in the top ten. Sequenced input: naive CD4+ T cells from blood. The receptors come from a woman between 18 and 30 years old in good health.

This clone was counted only a few times. V usage is TRBV15 and J usage is TRBJ2-1; 10 bases map to TRBD2. The junction had 9 bases not matched to a gene; V was cut back by 4 bases and J by 6 bases. In germline, CDR1 is LNHNV, CDR2 YYDKDF (reference sequence). This CDR3 has 16 amino acids. CDR3 sequence (DNA): TGTGCCACCAGCACAATCCTAGCGGGAGCACGCAATGAGCAGTTCTTC. It yields the protein CATSTILAGARNEQFF.

The CDR3 loop is CASSDGLTTDTQYF. The CDR3 DNA reads TGCGCCAGCAGCGACGGACTAACCACAGATACGCAGTATTTT. The chain recombines TRBV5-1 with TRBJ2-3; tentatively, D is TRBD2 (6 bases). CDR3 length equals 14 residues. Germline V gives CDR1 SGHRS, CDR2 YFSETQ. Trimming pared 4 bases from V and 2 bases from J, leaving 11 bases between. Filled out from reference TRBV5-1 and TRBJ2-3, the complete variable domain reads KAGVTQTPRYLIKTRGQQVTLSCSPISGHRSVSWYQQTPGQGLQFLFEYFSETQRNKGNFPGRFSGRQFSNSRSEMNVSTLELGDSALYLCASSDGLTTDTQYFGPGTRLTVL.

The chain is built from TRBV13 and TRBJ2-3; D is uncertain. Trimming pared 0 bases from V and 3 bases from J, leaving 7 bases between. The CDR3 runs to 14 residues. CDR1 is PRHDT and CDR2 is FYEKMQ in the germline V gene (reference sequence). The CDR3 DNA reads as TGTGCCAGCAGCTTAGGCGTAGTGACAGATACGCAGTATTTT. Amino acids: CASSLGVVTDTQYF.

The rearrangement joins TRBV9 to TRBJ2-4; D is possibly TRBD2 (5 bases). The germline gives CDR1 SGDLS, CDR2 YYNGEE. This CDR3 region has 17 residues. Trimming took off 4 bases at V and 0 bases at J, with 17 bases between the two ends. CDR3 sequence (DNA): TGTGCCAGCAGCCAAGAGGGTACACACTTAGCCAAAAACATTCAGTACTTC. Its translation is CASSQEGTHLAKNIQYF.

The genes are TRBV15 and TRBJ2-5; possibly TRBD1 or TRBD2 for D (5 bases each). V lost 1 base to trimming and J lost 5 bases, with 17 bases between them. Germline values: CDR1 LNHNV, CDR2 YYDKDF (reference sequence). The CDR3 totals 16 residues. CDR3 nucleotides: TGTGCCACCAGCAGAGGATCGGGACGGACTTATGAGACCCAGTACTTC. Translated: CATSRGSGRTYETQYF.

The V gene is TRBV2, the J gene TRBJ1-2; no reliable D call. V was trimmed by 6 bases and J by 5 bases, leaving 4 bases between them. The CDR3 runs to 10 residues. Germline values: CDR1 SNHLY, CDR2 FYNNEI. CDR3 coding DNA: TGTGCCAGCAGCCTTTATGGCTACACCTTC. Amino acids: CASSLYGYTF. Full variable domain (rest looked up from reference TRBV2 and TRBJ1-2): EPEVTQTPSHQVTQMGQEVILRCVPISNHLYFYWYRQILGQKVEFLVSFYNNEISEKSEIFDDQFSVERPDGSNFTLKIRSTKLEDSAMYFCASSLYGYTFGSGTRLTVV.

This clone was seen a few times. V is TRBV11-2 and J is TRBJ2-2; 9 bases line up with TRBD1. Germline V gene data show CDR1 as SGHAT and CDR2 as FQNNGV. With 3 bases clipped from V and 7 bases from J, the junction kept 9 bases outside the gene matches. The CDR3 covers 16 residues. CDR3: CASSLRGTGTIGELFF. The CDR3 DNA sequence: TGTGCCAGCAGCTTGAGGGGGACAGGGACCATCGGGGAGCTGTTTTTT.

With respect to this clone: This sample also contains other DNA sequences that code for the same CDR3. The J gene is TRBJ2-2, the V gene TRBV5-1; D remains ambiguous. Germline CDR1 reads SGHRS; CDR2 reads YFSETQ. This CDR3 is built from 14 residues. Deletions cut 4 bases from V and 0 bases from J, with 7 bases between. CDR3 region: CASSQDPNTGELFF. The CDR3 DNA follows: TGCGCCAGCAGCCAGGACCCGAACACCGGGGAGCTGTTTTTT.

V usage is TRBV28 and J usage is TRBJ1-1, with D perhaps matching TRBD1 (5 bases). The V gene's germline CDR1 is MDHEN and CDR2 SYDVKM. CDR3 length equals 14 residues. Trimming took 6 bases from V and 3 from J, leaving 14 bases between them. As DNA, the CDR3 is TGTGCCAGCAGCGACGGGGGTAGAGACACTGAAGCTTTCTTT. Translation gives CASSDGGRDTEAFF.

The gene calls are TRBV25-1 and TRBJ1-5, with D possibly matching TRBD1 (5 bases). The CDR3 spans 15 residues. Between the trimmed V and J ends, which lost 8 bases and 3 bases, there was a span of 17 bases. CDR1 is MGHDK, CDR2 SYGVNS, per germline. The CDR3 coding sequence is TGTGCCAGCCTGTCGCCGGGGCCTCACAATCAGCCCCAGCATTTT. It specifies CASLSPGPHNQPQHF.

The chain uses TRBV29-1 and TRBJ1-4, with D perhaps matching TRBD1 (5 bases). The CDR3 is made up of 15 amino acids. V lost 5 bases and J 0 bases, leaving 13 bases between the germline ends. Germline V gene lookup returns CDR1 SQVTM and CDR2 ANQGSEA. As DNA, the CDR3 is TGCAGCGTTACCGACAGTGGAACAACTAATGAAAAACTGTTTTTT. It codes for CSVTDSGTTNEKLFF.

V usage is TRBV30 and J usage is TRBJ1-5, with TRBD1 identical over 7 bases. V shed 1 base and J 7 bases; nucleotides not matched to a gene: 16. Per germline, CDR1 GTSNPN and CDR2 SVGIG (reference sequence). The CDR3 loop spans 17 amino acids. The CDR3 protein is CAWSAPLTGKVKQPQHF. The CDR3 nucleotides read TGTGCCTGGAGTGCCCCCCTGACAGGGAAGGTCAAACAGCCCCAGCATTTT. The full variable domain, its missing parts supplied by reference TRBV30 and TRBJ1-5, is SQTIHQWPATLVQPVGSPLSLECTVEGTSNPNLYWYRQAAGRGLQLLFYSVGIGQISSEVPQNLSASRPQDRQFILSSKKLLLSDSGFYLCAWSAPLTGKVKQPQHFGDGTRLSIL.

This chain joins TRBV2 and TRBJ2-5, with unresolved D. The CDR3 has 12 amino acids. Germline values: CDR1 SNHLY, CDR2 FYNNEI. Trimming cost V 5 bases and J 2 bases, with 6 bases left between them. The CDR3 loop reads CASSKTQETQYF. The DNA for the CDR3 is TGTGCCAGCAGTAAAACACAAGAGACCCAGTACTTC.

This clone has only a few counts. This chain links TRBV18 with TRBJ2-3; TRBD2 matches at 7 bases. Per germline, CDR1 KGHSH and CDR2 LQKENI. The ends lost 6 bases at V and 0 bases at J; junction bases unmatched: 15. This CDR3 has 18 amino acids. The CDR3 loop is CASSPKFLGLTSTDTQYF. The CDR3 DNA is TGTGCCAGCTCTCCGAAATTTTTGGGACTAACTAGCACAGATACGCAGTATTTT. Full variable domain (outside the CDR3, taken from reference TRBV18 and TRBJ2-3): NAGVMQNPRHLVRRRGQEARLRCSPMKGHSHVYWYRQLPEEGLKFMVYLQKENIIDESGMPKERFSAEFPKEGPSILRIQQVVRGDSAAYFCASSPKFLGLTSTDTQYFGPGTRLTVL.

CDR3 region: CAISEVVDTQYF. The CDR3 DNA reads TGTGCCATCAGTGAGGTGGTAGATACGCAGTATTTT. The gene calls are TRBV10-3 and TRBJ2-3; D unresolved. CDR1 and CDR2 (germline): ENHRY, SYGVKD. The V end lost 2 bases, the J end lost 5 bases, and 5 bases lay between the germline ends. The CDR3 runs to 12 residues.

The chain has TRBV25-1 and TRBJ2-7; D is unclear. Between the trimmed V and J ends, which lost 3 bases and 2 bases, there was a span of 11 bases. There are 14 residues in the CDR3. Germline V lookup: CDR1 MGHDK, CDR2 SYGVNS. The CDR3 coding sequence is TGTGCCAGCAGTGAGAGGACGTTTCCCTACGAGCAGTACTTC. This translates into CASSERTFPYEQYF.

CDR3 bases: TGTGCCAGTCTGGACCTGGGCCAAGAGACCCAGTACTTC. Residues: CASLDLGQETQYF. The rearrangement uses TRBV6-1 and TRBJ2-5; D uncertain. V was cut by 9 bases and J by 1 base, with 12 bases left in between. This CDR3 comprises 13 residues. CDR1 and CDR2 (germline): MNHNS, SASEGT.

The chain recombines TRBV7-9 with TRBJ1-2; tentative D call: TRBD1 (5 bases). V was trimmed by 2 bases and J by 3 bases, leaving 13 bases between them. The V gene's germline CDR1 is SEHNR and CDR2 FQNEAQ (reference sequence). The CDR3 consists of 15 residues. The CDR3 DNA follows: TGTGCCAGCAGCTTACGCGACAGTCTATACTATGGCTACACCTTC. Amino acid sequence: CASSLRDSLYYGYTF.

V usage is TRBV7-9 and J usage is TRBJ2-6; 13 nucleotides align to TRBD2. With 5 bases clipped from V and 1 base from J, the junction kept 5 bases outside the gene matches. Germline CDR1 is SEHNR and CDR2 is FQNEAQ (reference sequence). This CDR3 has 18 residues. The CDR3 here is CASSSPGLAGSGANVLTF. DNA of the CDR3: TGTGCCAGCAGCAGTCCGGGACTAGCGGGATCTGGGGCCAACGTCCTGACTTTC.

This clone showed up just a few times. The V gene is TRBV15, the J gene TRBJ2-5, with D perhaps being TRBD1 or TRBD2 (5 bases each). V gave up 5 bases and J gave up 5 bases, with 15 bases separating them. The CDR3 totals 14 residues. CDR1 and CDR2 (germline): LNHNV, YYDKDF (reference sequence). Written as DNA, the CDR3 is TGTGCCACCAGCTCAGGGAGAACAGCCGAGACCCAGTACTTC. Protein: CATSSGRTAETQYF.

This clone was found a few times. The genes are TRBV9 and TRBJ2-5; TRBD2 matches 8 bases. Germline CDR1 and CDR2: SGDLS and YYNGEE. With 4 bases clipped from V and 9 bases from J, the junction kept 2 bases outside the gene matches. The CDR3 spans 11 residues. This CDR3 reads CASSPGGAQYF. For the CDR3, the DNA is TGTGCCAGCAGCCCCGGGGGGGCCCAGTACTTC.

A few counts support this clone. The V call is TRBV5-4, the J call TRBJ1-3; the D is unclear. CDR3 length: 13 amino acids. The germline V gene has CDR1 SGHNT and CDR2 YYREEE (reference sequence). The germline V and J ends were trimmed by 1 base and 3 bases, with 5 bases remaining between them. The CDR3 DNA reads TGTGCCAGCAGCTTGCCGGATGGAAACACCATATATTTT. It yields the protein CASSLPDGNTIYF.

This chain joins TRBV29-1 and TRBJ1-1, with 10 bases lining up with TRBD1. CDR3 size: 11 residues. V lost 4 bases and J lost 10; bases outside the gene matches: 3. Germline loops: CDR1 SQVTM, CDR2 ANQGSEA. The chain's CDR3 is CSVAGTGAAFF. CDR3 bases: TGCAGCGTTGCCGGGACAGGGGCAGCTTTCTTT.

V usage is TRBV7-2 and J usage is TRBJ1-2; D may be TRBD1 (6 bases). Trimming removed 5 bases from V and 7 bases from J, with 17 bases in between. There are 14 residues in the CDR3. Per the germline V gene, CDR1 is SGHTA and CDR2 is FQGNSA. This CDR3 is CASSLGQPGGGYTF. The CDR3 DNA is TGTGCCAGCAGCCTCGGACAGCCCGGGGGTGGCTACACCTTC.

The rearrangement links TRBV4-1 to TRBJ1-2; D is undetermined. V lost 1 base, J lost 8 bases, and 14 bases lay in between. Germline CDR1 reads MGHRA; CDR2 reads YSYEKL. The CDR3 consists of 14 residues. DNA for the CDR3: TGCGCCAGCAGCCAAGTCCACCCTATGGTAGGCTACACCTTC. It codes for CASSQVHPMVGYTF.